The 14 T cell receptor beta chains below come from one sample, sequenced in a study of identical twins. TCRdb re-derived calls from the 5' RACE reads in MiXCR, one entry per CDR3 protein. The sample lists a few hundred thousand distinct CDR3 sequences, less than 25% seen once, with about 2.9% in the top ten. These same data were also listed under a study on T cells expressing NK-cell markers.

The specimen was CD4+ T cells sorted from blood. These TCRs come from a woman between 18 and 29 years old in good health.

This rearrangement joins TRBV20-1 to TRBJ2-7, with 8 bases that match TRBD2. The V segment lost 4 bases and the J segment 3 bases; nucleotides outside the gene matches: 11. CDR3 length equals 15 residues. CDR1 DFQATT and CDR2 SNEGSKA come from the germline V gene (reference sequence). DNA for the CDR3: TGCAGTGCTACCCGGCCGGTCGGGAGGGTCTACGAGCAGTACTTC. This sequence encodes CSATRPVGRVYEQYF.

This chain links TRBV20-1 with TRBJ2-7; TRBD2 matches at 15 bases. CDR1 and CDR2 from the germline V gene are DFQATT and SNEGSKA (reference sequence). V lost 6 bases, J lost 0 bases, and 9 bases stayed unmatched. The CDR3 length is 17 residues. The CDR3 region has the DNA TGCAGTGCGCCGACCGGGACTAGCGGGGGGAGCTCCTACGAGCAGTACTTC. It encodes CSAPTGTSGGSSYEQYF.

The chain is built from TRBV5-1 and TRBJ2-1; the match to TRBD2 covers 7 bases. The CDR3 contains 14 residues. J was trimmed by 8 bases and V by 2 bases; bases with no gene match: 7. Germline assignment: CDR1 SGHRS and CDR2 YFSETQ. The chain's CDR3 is CASSLTSVGHEQFF. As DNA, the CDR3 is TGCGCCAGCAGCTTAACTAGCGTAGGTCATGAGCAGTTCTTC.

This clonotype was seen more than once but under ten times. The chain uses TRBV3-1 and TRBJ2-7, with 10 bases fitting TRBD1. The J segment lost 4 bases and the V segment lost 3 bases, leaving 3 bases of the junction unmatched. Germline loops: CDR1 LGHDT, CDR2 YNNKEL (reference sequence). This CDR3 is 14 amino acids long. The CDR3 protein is CASSQTGGQYEQYF. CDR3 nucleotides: TGTGCCAGCAGCCAGACAGGGGGCCAGTACGAGCAGTACTTC.

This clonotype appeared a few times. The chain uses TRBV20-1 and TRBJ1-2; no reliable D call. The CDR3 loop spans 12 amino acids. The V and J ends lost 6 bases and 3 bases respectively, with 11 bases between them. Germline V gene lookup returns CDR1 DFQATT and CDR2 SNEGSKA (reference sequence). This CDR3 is CSARDGDYGYTF. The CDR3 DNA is TGCAGTGCCCGTGACGGCGACTATGGCTACACCTTC.

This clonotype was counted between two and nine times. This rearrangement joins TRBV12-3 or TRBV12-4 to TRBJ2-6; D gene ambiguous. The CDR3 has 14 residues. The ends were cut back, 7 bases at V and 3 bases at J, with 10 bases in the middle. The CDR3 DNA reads TGTGCCAGCACTCTCAGTGGTGGGGCCAACGTCCTGACTTTC. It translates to CASTLSGGANVLTF.

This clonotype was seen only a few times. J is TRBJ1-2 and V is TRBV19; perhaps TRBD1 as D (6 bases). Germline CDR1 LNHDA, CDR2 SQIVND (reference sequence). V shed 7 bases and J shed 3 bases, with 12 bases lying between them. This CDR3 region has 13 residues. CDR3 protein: CASKRGLYYGYTF. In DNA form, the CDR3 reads TGTGCCAGTAAACGGGGGCTCTACTATGGCTACACCTTC. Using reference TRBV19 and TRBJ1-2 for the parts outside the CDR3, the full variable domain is DGGITQSPKYLFRKEGQNVTLSCEQNLNHDAMYWYRQDPGQGLRLIYYSQIVNDFQKGDIAEGYSVSREKKESFPLTVTSAQKNPTAFYLCASKRGLYYGYTFGSGTRLTVV.

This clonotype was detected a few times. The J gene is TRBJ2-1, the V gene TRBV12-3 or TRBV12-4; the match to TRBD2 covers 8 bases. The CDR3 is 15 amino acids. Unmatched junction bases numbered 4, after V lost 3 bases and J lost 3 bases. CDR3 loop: CASSFLGTSYNEQFF. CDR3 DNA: TGTGCCAGCAGTTTTCTCGGGACTAGCTACAATGAGCAGTTCTTC.

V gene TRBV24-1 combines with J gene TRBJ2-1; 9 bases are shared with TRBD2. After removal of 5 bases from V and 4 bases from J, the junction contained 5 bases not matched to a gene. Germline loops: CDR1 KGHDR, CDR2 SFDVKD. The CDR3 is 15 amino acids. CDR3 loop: CATSVASGDYNEQFF. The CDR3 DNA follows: TGTGCCACCAGTGTGGCTAGCGGGGATTACAATGAGCAGTTCTTC.

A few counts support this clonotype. CDR3 region: CASKTAGLTYNEQFF. The CDR3 DNA reads TGTGCCAGCAAAACTGCGGGACTAACGTACAATGAGCAGTTCTTC. The chain links TRBV6-1 to TRBJ2-1; the match to TRBD2 covers 7 bases. CDR3 length equals 15 residues. V lost 7 bases to trimming and J lost 4 bases; unmatched junction nucleotides: 10. Germline V lookup: CDR1 MNHNS, CDR2 SASEGT.

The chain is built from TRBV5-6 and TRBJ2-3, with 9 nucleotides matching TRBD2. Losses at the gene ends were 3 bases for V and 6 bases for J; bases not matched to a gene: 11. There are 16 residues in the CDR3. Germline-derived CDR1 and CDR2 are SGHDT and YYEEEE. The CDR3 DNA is TGTGCCAGCAGCTGGACGACTAGCGGCCGTGGGGATACGCAGTATTTT. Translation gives CASSWTTSGRGDTQYF.

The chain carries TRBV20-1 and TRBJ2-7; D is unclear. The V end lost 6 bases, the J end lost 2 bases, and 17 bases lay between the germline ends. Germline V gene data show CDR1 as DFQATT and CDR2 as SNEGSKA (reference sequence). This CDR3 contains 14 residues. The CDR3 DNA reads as TGCAGTGCCTCCTCCCCAAAGTCTCCCTACGAGCAGTACTTC. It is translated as CSASSPKSPYEQYF.

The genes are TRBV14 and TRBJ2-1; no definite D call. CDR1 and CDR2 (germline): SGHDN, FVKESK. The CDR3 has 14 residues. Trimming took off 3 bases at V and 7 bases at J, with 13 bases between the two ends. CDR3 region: CASSHAYRANEQFF. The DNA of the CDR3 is TGTGCCAGCAGCCATGCTTACCGGGCTAATGAGCAGTTCTTC.

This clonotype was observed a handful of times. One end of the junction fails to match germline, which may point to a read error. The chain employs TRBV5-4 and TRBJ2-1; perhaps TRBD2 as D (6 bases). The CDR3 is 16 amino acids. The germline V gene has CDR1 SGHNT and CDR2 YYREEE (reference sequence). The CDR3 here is CASRLATSPSYNEQFF. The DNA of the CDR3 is TGTGCCAGCAGGTTGGCCACTAGCCCCTCCTACAATGAGCAGTTCTTC.